One and the same sample provided the 20 T cell receptor beta chains below, sequenced in a study of cytomegalovirus exposure and HLA in healthy donors. Researchers ran the PCR with 60 Vbeta and 13 Jbeta primers. The table came from immunoSEQ multiplex PCR; TCRdb's copy has only in-frame clones and leaves some out. The table lists 90,000 or so clones, under 80% of them singletons. Sequencing used PBMCs. These receptors came from a boy aged 5-17 years in good health and CMV-seronegative.

The chain links TRBV5-6 to TRBJ2-3; maybe TRBD1 (6 bases). Trimming pared 2 bases from V and 1 base from J, leaving 8 bases between. The CDR3 has 14 residues. CDR1 and CDR2 (germline): SGHDT, YYEEEE. In nucleotides, the CDR3 is TGTGCCAGCAGCTTAGGACAGCGCACAGATACGCAGTATTTT. It is translated as CASSLGQRTDTQYF.

This clone has a handful of counts. The chain uses TRBV11-3 and TRBJ2-2; 12 nucleotides line up with TRBD2. The CDR3 is 16 amino acids. Losses at the gene ends were 2 bases for V and 6 bases for J; bases not matched to a gene: 4. Germline V gene data show CDR1 as SGHNT and CDR2 as YENEEA. CDR3 bases: TGTGCCAGCAGCTTACGGCTAGCGGGAGGGGCCGGGGAGCTGTTTTTT. It encodes CASSLRLAGGAGELFF.

This sequence joins TRBV28 and TRBJ2-3; TRBD1 matches 9 bases. The CDR3 is 15 residues long. Germline V lookup: CDR1 MDHEN, CDR2 SYDVKM. With V trimmed by 6 bases and J by 2 bases, 6 bases remained unmatched. The CDR3: CASSSDRGNTDTQYF. In DNA form, the CDR3 reads TGTGCCAGCAGCTCGGACAGGGGAAACACAGATACGCAGTATTTT.

Only a few counts were recorded for this clone. The sample carries other DNA sequences with the same CDR3. V usage is TRBV6-1 and J usage is TRBJ1-3; D ambiguous. Trimming pared 3 bases from V and 0 bases from J, leaving 6 bases between. This CDR3 has 14 residues. Looked up from germline, CDR1 is MNHNS and CDR2 is SASEGT. CDR3 loop: CASSDGVSGNTIYF. DNA of the CDR3: TGTGCCAGCAGTGATGGAGTCTCTGGAAACACCATATATTTT.

This rearrangement joins TRBV11-2 to TRBJ1-1; no clear D gene. The V and J ends lost 4 bases and 3 bases respectively, with 12 bases between them. This CDR3 has 14 amino acids. The germline CDR1 and CDR2 sequences are SGHAT and FQNNGV. The DNA of the CDR3 is TGTGCCAGCAGCTCCCACCGGGGTGACACTGAAGCTTTCTTT. Translation: CASSSHRGDTEAFF. Drawing the rest from reference TRBV11-2 and TRBJ1-1, the complete variable domain is EAGVAQSPRYKIIEKRQSVAFWCNPISGHATLYWYQQILGQGPKLLIQFQNNGVVDDSQLPKDRFSAERLKGVDSTLKIQPAKLEDSAVYLCASSSHRGDTEAFFGQGTRLTVV.

V usage is TRBV19 and J usage is TRBJ2-3, with D possibly TRBD1 on 6 matching bases. Germline V gene lookup returns CDR1 LNHDA and CDR2 SQIVND (reference sequence). The CDR3 extends over 13 amino acids. V dropped 5 bases and J dropped 2 bases, with 8 bases sitting between them. The DNA for the CDR3 is TGTGCCAGTAGTGGACAGTTCACAGATACGCAGTATTTT. It translates to CASSGQFTDTQYF.

V and J are TRBV27 and TRBJ1-5; D might be TRBD1 (6 bases). The CDR3 extends over 14 amino acids. Germline CDR1 reads MNHEY; CDR2 reads SMNVEV (reference sequence). V was pared by 6 bases and J by 0 bases, with 9 bases between. For the CDR3, the DNA is TGTGCCAGCAGCCCGGACAGTAGCAATCAGCCCCAGCATTTT. It encodes CASSPDSSNQPQHF.

The chain is built from TRBV4-1 and TRBJ1-2; maybe TRBD1 (5 bases). CDR1 and CDR2 from the germline V gene are MGHRA and YSYEKL. CDR3 length: 16 residues. V gave up 0 bases and J gave up 4 bases, with 15 bases separating them. CDR3 protein: CASSQDIGGTFYGYTF. The CDR3 DNA is TGCGCCAGCAGCCAAGATATTGGAGGGACCTTCTATGGCTACACCTTC.

In nucleotides, the CDR3 is TGTGCCAGCAGCGTAGTACCCCTACAGGGGGCGACTGAAGCTTTCTTT. Protein sequence: CASSVVPLQGATEAFF. The chain uses TRBV9 and TRBJ1-1; TRBD1 matches 9 bases. The CDR3 loop spans 16 amino acids. The V and J ends lost 0 bases and 5 bases, in that order; junction bases with no gene match: 8. Germline V gene data show CDR1 as SGDLS and CDR2 as YYNGEE.

This chain joins TRBV19 and TRBJ1-1; tentative D call: TRBD1 (5 bases). The CDR3 has 13 residues. The V gene's germline CDR1 is LNHDA and CDR2 SQIVND (reference sequence). The ends were cut back, 0 bases at V and 6 bases at J, with 8 bases in the middle. This chain's CDR3 is CASSIDPGAEAFF. CDR3 in DNA: TGTGCCAGTAGTATAGATCCGGGGGCTGAAGCTTTCTTT.

This rearrangement joins TRBV19 to TRBJ1-1; D gene ambiguous. Germline CDR1 reads LNHDA; CDR2 reads SQIVND (reference sequence). CDR3 length: 13 residues. V lost 5 bases to trimming and J lost 4 bases, with 11 bases between them. This chain's CDR3 is CASSWSDFTEAFF. The CDR3 DNA is TGTGCCAGTAGTTGGTCTGACTTCACTGAAGCTTTCTTT.

V and J are TRBV5-1 and TRBJ2-7; D gene unclear. Between the trimmed V and J ends, which lost 0 bases and 1 base, there was a span of 11 bases. The germline gives CDR1 SGHRS, CDR2 YFSETQ. The CDR3 consists of 15 residues. CDR3 protein: CASSLVHSYSYEQYF. The DNA of the CDR3 is TGCGCCAGCAGCTTGGTGCACAGCTATTCCTACGAGCAGTACTTC. Supplemented by reference TRBV5-1 and TRBJ2-7, the full variable domain reads KAGVTQTPRYLIKTRGQQVTLSCSPISGHRSVSWYQQTPGQGLQFLFEYFSETQRNKGNFPGRFSGRQFSNSRSEMNVSTLELGDSALYLCASSLVHSYSYEQYFGPGTRLTVT.

This clone turned up a few times. The chain uses TRBV7-8 and TRBJ1-1, with D uncertain. This CDR3 region has 16 residues. The germline V and J ends were trimmed by 5 bases and 2 bases, with 18 bases remaining between them. Germline CDR1 SGHVS, CDR2 FQNEAQ. The CDR3 loop is CASSGHSRGVNTEAFF. The CDR3 nucleotides read TGTGCCAGCAGCGGCCACTCTCGCGGGGTTAACACTGAAGCTTTCTTT. The full variable domain, completed using reference TRBV7-8 and TRBJ1-1, is GAGVSQSPRYKVAKRGQDVALRCDPISGHVSLFWYQQALGQGPEFLTYFQNEAQLDKSGLPSDRFFAERPEGSVSTLKIQRTQQEDSAVYLCASSGHSRGVNTEAFFGQGTRLTVV.

V usage is TRBV11-2 and J usage is TRBJ2-1, with unresolved D. Germline loops: CDR1 SGHAT, CDR2 FQNNGV. The CDR3 is 10 residues long. V was clipped by 8 bases and J by 9 bases, with 8 bases between them. CDR3: CASGPSEQFF. The CDR3 nucleotides are TGTGCCAGCGGCCCTTCTGAGCAGTTCTTC.

The chain uses TRBV7-6 and TRBJ2-7, with D tentatively TRBD1 (5 bases). Trimming stripped 1 base from V and 13 bases from J, with 14 bases between. This CDR3 is 12 amino acids long. Germline V gene data show CDR1 as SGHVS and CDR2 as FNYEAQ. In nucleotides, the CDR3 is TGTGCCAGCAGCTTAGGGTTCAGGGAAAGATACTTC. Encoded protein: CASSLGFRERYF.

V is TRBV5-4 and J is TRBJ1-2; 7 positions agree with TRBD1. The CDR3 spans 14 residues. Germline CDR1 and CDR2: SGHNT and YYREEE (reference sequence). The V segment lost 5 bases and the J segment 0 bases; nucleotides outside the gene matches: 4. CDR3 loop: CASSRQGTNYGYTF. The CDR3 nucleotides read TGTGCCAGCAGTCGACAGGGCACTAACTATGGCTACACCTTC.

In this sample, this clone turned up once. The J gene is TRBJ2-3, the V gene TRBV5-1, with TRBD1 matching over 7 bases. The CDR3 is made up of 15 amino acids. J gave up 8 bases and V 5 bases, and 14 bases lay outside the gene matches. Germline CDR1 and CDR2: SGHRS and YFSETQ. The CDR3 bases are TGCGCCAGCAGTCAAACGGACAGGTTCTCAAGTACGCAGTATTTT. Encoded protein: CASSQTDRFSSTQYF.

CDR3 coding DNA: TGTGCCACTCAAACGGCGGGGGAGACCCAGTACTTC. It codes for CATQTAGETQYF. This chain uses TRBV19 with TRBJ2-5; possibly TRBD2 for D (6 bases). The V end lost 10 bases, the J end lost 5 bases, and 14 bases lay between the germline ends. The CDR3 is 12 amino acids. CDR1 is LNHDA, CDR2 SQIVND, per germline (reference sequence).

The chain joins TRBV15 to TRBJ1-1, with D hard to call. Germline loops: CDR1 LNHNV, CDR2 YYDKDF (reference sequence). V lost 1 base and J 5 bases, leaving 5 bases between the germline ends. The CDR3 consists of 12 residues. The CDR3 loop is CATSRGATEAFF. The CDR3 bases are TGTGCCACCAGCAGAGGAGCAACTGAAGCTTTCTTT.

The V gene is TRBV4-3, the J gene TRBJ2-1; 9 nucleotides match TRBD2. Trimming took 0 bases from V and 14 from J; bases not matched to a gene: 11. This CDR3 has 15 residues. From germline, CDR1 is LGHNA and CDR2 YSLEER. The CDR3 reads CASSQDRTAGGQEFF. The DNA for the CDR3 is TGCGCCAGCAGCCAAGATCGGACAGCGGGAGGCCAGGAGTTCTTC.